This TCR beta chain emerged from a study of shared clonotypes between healthy human individuals. The table came from immunoSEQ multiplex PCR; TCRdb's copy has only in-frame clones and leaves some out. The sample consists of 2 million to 2.5 million clones, 93% of them appearing once. Regarding this clone: Given a much more abundant clone one base away, this may be a read error.

Trimming stripped 5 bases from V and 1 base from J, with 8 bases between. CDR1 is SGHVS, CDR2 FNYEAQ, per germline. CDR3 size: 13 residues. CD8 cells classed as naive were CD45RO-negative and positively selected for CCR7, excluding terminally differentiated effector memory CD45RA+ cells. Sequenced material: naive CD8+ T cells from PBMCs. This chain joins TRBV7-6 and TRBJ1-1; D uncertain. The clonotype originates from a man in his late teens or twenties in good health. Some clones in this sample may be carry-over from other donors' samples. In DNA form, the CDR3 reads TGTGCCAGCAGCGTTTGGGGGAACACTGAAGCTTTCTTT. This encodes CASSVWGNTEAFF.